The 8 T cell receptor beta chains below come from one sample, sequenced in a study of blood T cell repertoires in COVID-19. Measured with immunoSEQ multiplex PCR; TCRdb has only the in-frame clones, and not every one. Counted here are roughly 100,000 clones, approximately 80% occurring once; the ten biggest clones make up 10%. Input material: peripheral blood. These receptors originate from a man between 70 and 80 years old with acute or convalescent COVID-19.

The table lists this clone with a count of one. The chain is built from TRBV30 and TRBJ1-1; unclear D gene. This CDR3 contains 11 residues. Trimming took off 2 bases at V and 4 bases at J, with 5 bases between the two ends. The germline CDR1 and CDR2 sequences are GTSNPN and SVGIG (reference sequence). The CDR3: CAWSLSTEAFF. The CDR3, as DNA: TGTGCCTGGAGTTTATCCACTGAAGCTTTCTTT.

Here the CDR3 reads CASSERGGPGELFF. DNA for the CDR3: TGCGCCAGCAGTGAGCGGGGGGGCCCCGGGGAGCTGTTTTTT. The chain links TRBV5-1 to TRBJ2-2; 10 bases are shared with TRBD2. V trimming: 5 bases; J trimming: 6 bases; junction bases outside the gene matches: 4. The CDR3 contains 14 residues. Per germline, CDR1 SGHRS and CDR2 YFSETQ.

CDR3 sequence: CASSVNRGPSYEQYF. Written as DNA, the CDR3 is TGCGCCAGCAGCGTAAACAGGGGACCCTCCTACGAGCAGTACTTC. The chain employs TRBV5-1 and TRBJ2-7; 7 nucleotides align to TRBD1. V trimming: 4 bases; J trimming: 0 bases; junction bases outside the gene matches: 7. The CDR3 loop spans 15 amino acids. Germline-derived CDR1 and CDR2 are SGHRS and YFSETQ.

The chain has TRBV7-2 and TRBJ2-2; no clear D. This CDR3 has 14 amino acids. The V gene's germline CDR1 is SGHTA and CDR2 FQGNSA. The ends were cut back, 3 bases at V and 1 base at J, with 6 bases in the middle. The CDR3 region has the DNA TGTGCCAGCAGCTTGTCACAGAACACCGGGGAGCTGTTTTTT. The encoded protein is CASSLSQNTGELFF.

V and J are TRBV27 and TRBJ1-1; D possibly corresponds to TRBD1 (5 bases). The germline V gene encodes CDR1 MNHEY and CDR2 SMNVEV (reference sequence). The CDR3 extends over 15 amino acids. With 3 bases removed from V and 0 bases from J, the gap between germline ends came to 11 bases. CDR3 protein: CASSFQGLMNTEAFF. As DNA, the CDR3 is TGTGCCAGCAGTTTTCAGGGCCTTATGAACACTGAAGCTTTCTTT.

The CDR3 loop is CASSPLDSVEQYF. DNA for the CDR3: TGTGCCAGCTCACCCCTGGACAGTGTTGAGCAGTACTTC. This sequence joins TRBV18 and TRBJ2-7; TRBD1 is a possible D gene (6 bases). Trimming took off 3 bases at V and 7 bases at J, with 13 bases between the two ends. The CDR3 has 13 residues. CDR1 KGHSH and CDR2 LQKENI come from the germline V gene.

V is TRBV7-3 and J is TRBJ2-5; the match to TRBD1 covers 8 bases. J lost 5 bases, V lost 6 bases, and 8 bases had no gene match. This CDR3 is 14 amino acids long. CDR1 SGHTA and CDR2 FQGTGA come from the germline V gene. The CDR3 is CASSIDRGAETQYF. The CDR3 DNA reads TGTGCCAGCAGTATCGACAGGGGAGCGGAGACCCAGTACTTC.

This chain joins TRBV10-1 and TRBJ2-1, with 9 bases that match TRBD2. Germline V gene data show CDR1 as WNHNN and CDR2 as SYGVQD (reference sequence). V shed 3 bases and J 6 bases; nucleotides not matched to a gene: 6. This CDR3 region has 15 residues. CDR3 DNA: TGCGCCAGCAGTGACTCGGGACTAGCCCTCAATGAGCAGTTCTTC. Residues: CASSDSGLALNEQFF.